The 23 T cell receptor beta chains in this list originate from one sample, sequenced in a study of neurological immune-mediated disorders. TCRdb analysed the 5' RACE reads with MiXCR anew, one entry per CDR3 protein. Of about 44,000 distinct CDR3 sequences listed, about 6% are singletons. The sample was CD4+ T cells from blood. These receptors all come from a woman aged 40 to 55 in good health.

Many counts were recorded for this clonotype. This rearrangement joins TRBV29-1 to TRBJ2-1, with 8 bases lining up with TRBD1. Per the germline V gene, CDR1 is SQVTM and CDR2 is ANQGSEA. The CDR3 is 18 residues long. V dropped 3 bases and J dropped 0; count of bases not matched to a gene: 13. CDR3 sequence: CSVEGTQGAISSYNEQFF. The CDR3 coding sequence is TGCAGCGTTGAGGGAACGCAGGGGGCGATAAGCTCCTACAATGAGCAGTTCTTC.

The sample holds many counts of this clonotype. The J gene is TRBJ2-2, the V gene TRBV7-8, with 8 positions matching TRBD2. V trimming: 5 bases; J trimming: 6 bases; junction bases outside the gene matches: 14. The CDR3 runs 17 residues. Germline assignment: CDR1 SGHVS and CDR2 FQNEAQ. CDR3: CASSRLAGTRGPGELFF. The CDR3 bases are TGTGCCAGCAGCCGCTTGGCTGGGACTAGAGGGCCCGGGGAGCTGTTTTTT. Full variable domain (missing parts from reference TRBV7-8 and TRBJ2-2): GAGVSQSPRYKVAKRGQDVALRCDPISGHVSLFWYQQALGQGPEFLTYFQNEAQLDKSGLPSDRFFAERPEGSVSTLKIQRTQQEDSAVYLCASSRLAGTRGPGELFFGEGSRLTVL.

The sample holds many counts of this clonotype. CDR3 sequence reads: CASSLEGEGLTGELFF. The CDR3 DNA sequence: TGCGCCAGCAGCTTGGAAGGGGAAGGGCTCACCGGGGAGCTGTTTTTT. This chain joins TRBV5-1 and TRBJ2-2; D possibly corresponds to TRBD1 (5 bases). Germline CDR1 reads SGHRS; CDR2 reads YFSETQ. V lost 0 bases and J lost 4, with 13 bases in between. The CDR3 totals 16 residues.

This clonotype was counted ten times or more. The chain links TRBV18 to TRBJ1-1; the D is unclear. Trimming stripped 2 bases from V and 2 bases from J, with 12 bases between. The germline V gene encodes CDR1 KGHSH and CDR2 LQKENI. There are 15 residues in the CDR3. CDR3 sequence reads: CASSPVGEVNTEAFF. The CDR3 bases are TGTGCCAGCTCACCAGTTGGGGAGGTAAACACTGAAGCTTTCTTT. The variable domain in full, with the rest retrieved from reference TRBV18 and TRBJ1-1, is NAGVMQNPRHLVRRRGQEARLRCSPMKGHSHVYWYRQLPEEGLKFMVYLQKENIIDESGMPKERFSAEFPKEGPSILRIQQVVRGDSAAYFCASSPVGEVNTEAFFGQGTRLTVV.

This chain joins TRBV7-3 and TRBJ2-3; no reliable D call. Trimming pared 5 bases from V and 4 bases from J, leaving 10 bases between. The CDR3 spans 13 residues. CDR1 SGHTA and CDR2 FQGTGA come from the germline V gene. The CDR3, as DNA: TGTGCCAGCAGCCGCCTGGGCCCAGATACGCAGTATTTT. Translating it yields CASSRLGPDTQYF.

There are many counts of this clonotype. This chain links TRBV7-3 with TRBJ2-3; a weak D match, TRBD1 (5 bases). The CDR3 runs 18 residues. Germline CDR1 SGHTA, CDR2 FQGTGA. V lost 3 bases and J 0 bases, leaving 19 bases between the germline ends. The CDR3 sequence: CASSFRGRASSSTDTQYF. CDR3 nucleotides: TGTGCCAGCAGCTTTAGGGGCCGAGCATCTTCGAGCACAGATACGCAGTATTTT.

The chain links TRBV7-9 to TRBJ1-6, with D possibly matching TRBD1 (6 bases). The CDR3 runs to 17 residues. CDR1 and CDR2 (germline): SEHNR, FQNEAQ (reference sequence). V shed 5 bases and J shed 0 bases, with 14 bases lying between them. For the CDR3, the DNA is TGTGCCAGCAGCCCCCCCTGGACAGTCTCCTATAATTCACCCCTCCACTTT. It codes for CASSPPWTVSYNSPLHF.

The sample holds many counts of this clonotype. The chain joins TRBV5-1 to TRBJ2-3, with 9 bases identical to TRBD1. In germline, CDR1 is SGHRS, CDR2 YFSETQ. The CDR3 is made up of 15 amino acids. Germline trimming cut 4 bases from V and 3 bases from J; bases unmatched to any gene: 6. CDR3 bases: TGCGCCAGCAGCCGCGGGACAGGGAGAACAGATACGCAGTATTTT. Its protein product is CASSRGTGRTDTQYF.

This clonotype was seen repeatedly, ten times or more. The J gene is TRBJ2-2, the V gene TRBV12-3 or TRBV12-4, with 7 bases matching TRBD1. V was pared by 6 bases and J by 4 bases, with 5 bases of the junction left unmatched. The CDR3 has 14 residues. CDR3 bases: TGTGCCAGCAGAAGGACAGGACCCACCGGGGAGCTGTTTTTT. This translates into CASRRTGPTGELFF.

This clonotype was picked up many times. The J gene is TRBJ2-3, the V gene TRBV7-6, with 10 bases matching TRBD2. V lost 0 bases and J lost 3; bases outside the gene matches: 3. Germline lookup yields CDR1 SGHVS and CDR2 FNYEAQ. The CDR3 is made up of 16 amino acids. The CDR3 sequence: CASSLAGTSATDTQYF. In nucleotides, the CDR3 is TGTGCCAGCAGCTTAGCCGGGACTAGCGCTACAGATACGCAGTATTTT.

This clonotype was found many times. The gene calls are TRBV5-4 and TRBJ2-4; 11 bases map to TRBD2. The CDR3 covers 16 residues. CDR1 and CDR2 (germline): SGHNT, YYREEE (reference sequence). Trimming removed 4 bases from V and 0 bases from J; junction bases left unmatched: 3. The CDR3, as DNA: TGTGCCAGCAGCCGCGGACTAGCGGGAGCCAAAAACATTCAGTACTTC. Protein product: CASSRGLAGAKNIQYF.

This clonotype was detected many times. This chain joins TRBV20-1 and TRBJ2-3, with a weak D call TRBD2 (5 bases). The ends were cut back, 5 bases at V and 1 base at J, with 31 bases in the middle. The CDR3 extends over 20 amino acids. From germline, CDR1 is DFQATT and CDR2 SNEGSKA (reference sequence). CDR3 nucleotide sequence: TGCAGTGCTCCCAACCCGGACTCTCCCTTCGGCCCACGCGGCACAGATACGCAGTATTTT. This sequence encodes CSAPNPDSPFGPRGTDTQYF.

This clonotype was recorded many times. CDR3 nucleotides: TGTGCCAGCATCCACTCAGGGGGCGGTACCTACAATGAGCAGTTCTTC. Amino acids: CASIHSGGGTYNEQFF. This chain uses TRBV28 with TRBJ2-1; TRBD1 matches at 8 bases. CDR3 length: 16 residues. The V gene end was trimmed by 7 bases and the J gene end by 2 bases; junction bases not matched to a gene: 10. The germline V gene has CDR1 MDHEN and CDR2 SYDVKM.

This clonotype was recorded at least ten times. V usage is TRBV5-5 and J usage is TRBJ2-7; 7 nucleotides align to TRBD2. Germline V lookup: CDR1 SGHKS, CDR2 YYEKEE (reference sequence). V shed 0 bases and J 3 bases; nucleotides not matched to a gene: 6. This CDR3 is 15 amino acids long. CDR3 DNA sequence: TGTGCCAGCAGCTTGGCCCTAGCGGTAAACTACGAGCAGTACTTC. Translated: CASSLALAVNYEQYF.

In its sample, this clonotype ranks as medium-sized. J is TRBJ2-5 and V is TRBV29-1; 12 nucleotides match TRBD1. This CDR3 comprises 15 residues. Trimming cost V 6 bases and J 5 bases; bases outside gene matches: 10. The V gene's germline CDR1 is SQVTM and CDR2 ANQGSEA. CDR3 residues: CSVGTGGSRSETQYF. The DNA for the CDR3 is TGCAGCGTCGGGACAGGGGGCTCTAGGTCGGAGACCCAGTACTTC.

This clonotype has a count of ten or more. The J gene is TRBJ1-2, the V gene TRBV5-4, with D possibly matching TRBD1 (5 bases). The V end lost 0 bases, the J end lost 6 bases, and 9 bases lay between the germline ends. The germline gives CDR1 SGHNT, CDR2 YYREEE (reference sequence). The CDR3 totals 13 residues. CDR3 loop: CASSLAAGDGYTF. The CDR3 DNA reads as TGTGCCAGCAGCTTGGCCGCGGGGGATGGCTACACCTTC.

This clonotype was observed many times. The V gene is TRBV11-2, the J gene TRBJ2-1, with 7 bases lining up with TRBD2. Trimming at V came to 2 bases and at J to 4 bases, leaving 5 bases not matched to a gene. The CDR3 runs to 15 residues. Looked up from germline, CDR1 is SGHAT and CDR2 is FQNNGV. The CDR3 spells CASSLLGGIYNEQFF. The DNA for the CDR3 is TGTGCCAGCAGCTTACTGGGGGGGATTTACAATGAGCAGTTCTTC.

In this sample, this clonotype turned up many times. The CDR3 loop is CSAGFLPVGTGGIRQPQHF. CDR3 DNA sequence: TGCAGTGCCGGATTCTTACCTGTAGGGACAGGGGGAATCCGTCAGCCCCAGCATTTT. The chain is built from TRBV20-1 and TRBJ1-5, with TRBD1 identical over 11 bases. Looked up from germline, CDR1 is DFQATT and CDR2 is SNEGSKA (reference sequence). J was trimmed by 6 bases and V by 6 bases; bases with no gene match: 22. This CDR3 has 19 amino acids.

The rearrangement uses TRBV20-1 and TRBJ2-1; 9 positions agree with TRBD2. CDR3 size: 14 residues. V lost 1 base and J lost 9; bases outside the gene matches: 7. Germline assignment: CDR1 DFQATT and CDR2 SNEGSKA (reference sequence). DNA of the CDR3: TGCAGTGCTAGAGTACCAGCGGGAGGAGTTGAGCAGTTCTTC. Translating it yields CSARVPAGGVEQFF.

In its sample, this clonotype was seen a few times. This chain links TRBV7-6 with TRBJ2-7, with 8 bases lining up with TRBD2. The CDR3 is made up of 14 amino acids. Per germline, CDR1 SGHVS and CDR2 FNYEAQ. With 6 bases clipped from V and 3 bases from J, the junction kept 7 bases outside the gene matches. The CDR3 DNA reads as TGTGCCAGCAGTAGGGGCGGGACTAGCTACGAGCAGTACTTC. It specifies CASSRGGTSYEQYF.

This clonotype was seen repeatedly, ten times or more. The chain recombines TRBV6-1 with TRBJ2-6, with D possibly matching TRBD2 (5 bases). Trimming cost V 3 bases and J 0 bases, with 12 bases left between them. This CDR3 spans 17 amino acids. CDR1 is MNHNS, CDR2 SASEGT, per germline. CDR3 bases: TGTGCCAGCAGTGATCTGACGGGAAGCTCTGGGGCCAACGTCCTGACTTTC. It translates to CASSDLTGSSGANVLTF.

The table lists this clonotype with many counts. The chain links TRBV7-9 to TRBJ2-3; perhaps TRBD1 as D (8 bases). In germline, CDR1 is SEHNR, CDR2 FQNEAQ (reference sequence). The V end was cut by 5 bases, the J end by 3 bases, with 18 bases between. The CDR3 is 16 residues long. The CDR3 DNA is TGTGCCAGCAGCCGGACAGGGCGGGAGAAAACAGATACGCAGTATTTT. Its translation: CASSRTGREKTDTQYF.

This clonotype has at least ten counts. The chain couples TRBV14 to TRBJ1-4, with 10 bases matching TRBD1. In germline, CDR1 is SGHDN, CDR2 FVKESK. The CDR3 is 16 residues long. The J segment lost 3 bases and the V segment lost 3 bases, leaving 4 bases of the junction unmatched. The CDR3 spells CASSQGQGRANEKLFF. CDR3 DNA sequence: TGTGCCAGCAGCCAGGGACAGGGGCGTGCTAATGAAAAACTGTTTTTT. Supplemented by reference TRBV14 and TRBJ1-4, the full variable domain reads EAGVTQFPSHSVIEKGQTVTLRCDPISGHDNLYWYRRVMGKEIKFLLHFVKESKQDESGMPNNRFLAERTGGTYSTLKVQPAELEDSGVYFCASSQGQGRANEKLFFGSGTQLSVL.